A selection of T cell receptor beta chains follows, all from one sample in a study of cytomegalovirus exposure and HLA in healthy donors. Produced via immunoSEQ multiplex PCR; TCRdb's table is partial and in-frame only. The sample lists about 160,000 clones, 84% seen once, with roughly 6.5% in the top ten. Sequenced material: PBMCs. These receptors all come from a man aged 50 to 60 in good health and CMV-seropositive. The conserved cysteine and the conserved F or W are not part of the CDR3 here. Size values are once, few and many counts, or a class for expanded clones, and some rows have none.

V	size	J	CDR3
TRBV7-8	NA	TRBJ2-1	ASSILAGGASSYNEQF
TRBV9	NA	TRBJ1-1	ASSVGSGQGKAF
TRBV5-1	few	TRBJ2-1	ASSPGGSYNEQF
TRBV19	NA	TRBJ1-2	ASTHRDRANYGYT
TRBV7-3	few	TRBJ2-6	ASSLIAGANVLT
TRBV19	NA	TRBJ2-1	ASSIGGPRSYNEQF
TRBV6-1	NA	TRBJ1-5	ASSDYPKLGNQPQH
TRBV6-1	NA	TRBJ1-2	ASSFLLYGYT
TRBV6-5	once	TRBJ1-6	ASSYSGQGLTPLH
TRBV6-1	NA	TRBJ1-2	ASSDPGPLNRDREDGYT
TRBV2	NA	TRBJ2-7	ASTLHGTGEQY
TRBV2	NA	TRBJ2-3	ASSPRLGHTDTQY
TRBV7-2	NA	TRBJ1-1	ASSLISRVREAF
TRBV6-5	NA	TRBJ2-7	ASSTGGPYEQY
TRBV11-1	NA	TRBJ2-1	ASSLAGQDTNEQF
TRBV4-1	NA	TRBJ1-1	ASSHSGGGTDTEAF
TRBV6-5	NA	TRBJ1-1	ASSTYREEAF
TRBV2	NA	TRBJ2-1	ATPGAENEQF
TRBV10-2	NA	TRBJ1-1	ASSGQGYTEAF
TRBV9	NA	TRBJ1-4	ASTSGQTTNEKLF
TRBV4-2	NA	TRBJ1-5	ASSPRNGQGNQPQH
TRBV4-2	NA	TRBJ1-5	ASSQGSYLDNQPQH
TRBV5-4	NA	TRBJ1-2	ASSLAVGTGSYT
TRBV7-9	NA	TRBJ1-1	ASSLPDRSGGVNTEAF
TRBV7-3	NA	NA	ASSLGTGLEQY
TRBV4-1	NA	TRBJ2-3	ASSQDPVSTDTQY
TRBV19	NA	TRBJ1-4	ASSSRTGGDEKLF
TRBV29-1	NA	TRBJ1-1	SVVHRGNNEAF
TRBV14	NA	TRBJ1-2	ASSQSYSLYGYT
TRBV19	NA	TRBJ2-1	ASSMAPTSGGLDEQF
TRBV6-5	NA	TRBJ1-1	ASRPSWTGGTEAF
TRBV4-1	NA	TRBJ2-1	ASSHAGQGQNEQF
TRBV5-4	once	TRBJ1-4	ASSTGQLNEKLF
TRBV7-9	NA	TRBJ1-1	ASSLLGGLGNTEAF
TRBV18	NA	TRBJ2-7	ASSIGTGGEQY
TRBV6-5	once	TRBJ1-1	ASSPMDREGEAF
TRBV15	once	TRBJ2-1	ATSSPKTSGSDNEQF
TRBV11-1	NA	TRBJ2-1	ASSPLAGGPVEEQF
TRBV7-2	NA	TRBJ2-4	ASSTWTSRDIQY
TRBV7-2	NA	TRBJ1-5	ASSPLSGAQPQH
TRBV25-1	NA	TRBJ2-1	ASSDGIVNEQF
TRBV5-4	NA	TRBJ1-4	ASSLEGVEKLF
TRBV9	NA	TRBJ2-5	ASSTQGQGAQEQY